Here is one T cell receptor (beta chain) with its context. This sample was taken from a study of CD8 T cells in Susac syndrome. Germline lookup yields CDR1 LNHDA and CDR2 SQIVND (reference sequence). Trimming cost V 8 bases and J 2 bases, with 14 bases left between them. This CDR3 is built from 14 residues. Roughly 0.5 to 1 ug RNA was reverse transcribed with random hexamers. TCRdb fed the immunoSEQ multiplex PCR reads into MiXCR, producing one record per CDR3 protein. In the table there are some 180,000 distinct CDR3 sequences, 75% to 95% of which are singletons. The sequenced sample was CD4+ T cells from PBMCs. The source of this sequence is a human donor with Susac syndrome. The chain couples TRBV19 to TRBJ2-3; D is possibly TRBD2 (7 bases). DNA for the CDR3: TGTGCCAGTGGGGGCGGGGGAACCACAGATACGCAGTATTTT. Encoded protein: CASGGGGTTDTQYF.